This section outlines one T cell receptor beta chain sequence together with its context. Its target is unknown. The data are from a study of monozygotic twins with inflammatory bowel disease. TCRalpha and TCRbeta cDNA was put through two nested PCRs of approximately 17 and 9 cycles. Reprocessing the 5' RACE reads, TCRdb reports a single entry for every CDR3 protein and omits DNA. This sample contains roughly 100,000 distinct CDR3 sequences. Study findings and constraints: Backing was not found for a single strong signal or clonotype associated with IBD. Patient-to-patient differences in immunosuppressive treatment may have added variability to the repertoires.

This CDR3 spans 15 amino acids. Looked up from germline, CDR1 is SQVTM and CDR2 is ANQGSEA. V and J are TRBV29-1 and TRBJ1-4. The receptor was isolated from a human donor with ulcerative colitis or Crohn's disease, or a healthy co-twin of an affected twin (not recorded which). Sequenced sample: blood. The CDR3 sequence: CSDQCEQSSVEKLFF.